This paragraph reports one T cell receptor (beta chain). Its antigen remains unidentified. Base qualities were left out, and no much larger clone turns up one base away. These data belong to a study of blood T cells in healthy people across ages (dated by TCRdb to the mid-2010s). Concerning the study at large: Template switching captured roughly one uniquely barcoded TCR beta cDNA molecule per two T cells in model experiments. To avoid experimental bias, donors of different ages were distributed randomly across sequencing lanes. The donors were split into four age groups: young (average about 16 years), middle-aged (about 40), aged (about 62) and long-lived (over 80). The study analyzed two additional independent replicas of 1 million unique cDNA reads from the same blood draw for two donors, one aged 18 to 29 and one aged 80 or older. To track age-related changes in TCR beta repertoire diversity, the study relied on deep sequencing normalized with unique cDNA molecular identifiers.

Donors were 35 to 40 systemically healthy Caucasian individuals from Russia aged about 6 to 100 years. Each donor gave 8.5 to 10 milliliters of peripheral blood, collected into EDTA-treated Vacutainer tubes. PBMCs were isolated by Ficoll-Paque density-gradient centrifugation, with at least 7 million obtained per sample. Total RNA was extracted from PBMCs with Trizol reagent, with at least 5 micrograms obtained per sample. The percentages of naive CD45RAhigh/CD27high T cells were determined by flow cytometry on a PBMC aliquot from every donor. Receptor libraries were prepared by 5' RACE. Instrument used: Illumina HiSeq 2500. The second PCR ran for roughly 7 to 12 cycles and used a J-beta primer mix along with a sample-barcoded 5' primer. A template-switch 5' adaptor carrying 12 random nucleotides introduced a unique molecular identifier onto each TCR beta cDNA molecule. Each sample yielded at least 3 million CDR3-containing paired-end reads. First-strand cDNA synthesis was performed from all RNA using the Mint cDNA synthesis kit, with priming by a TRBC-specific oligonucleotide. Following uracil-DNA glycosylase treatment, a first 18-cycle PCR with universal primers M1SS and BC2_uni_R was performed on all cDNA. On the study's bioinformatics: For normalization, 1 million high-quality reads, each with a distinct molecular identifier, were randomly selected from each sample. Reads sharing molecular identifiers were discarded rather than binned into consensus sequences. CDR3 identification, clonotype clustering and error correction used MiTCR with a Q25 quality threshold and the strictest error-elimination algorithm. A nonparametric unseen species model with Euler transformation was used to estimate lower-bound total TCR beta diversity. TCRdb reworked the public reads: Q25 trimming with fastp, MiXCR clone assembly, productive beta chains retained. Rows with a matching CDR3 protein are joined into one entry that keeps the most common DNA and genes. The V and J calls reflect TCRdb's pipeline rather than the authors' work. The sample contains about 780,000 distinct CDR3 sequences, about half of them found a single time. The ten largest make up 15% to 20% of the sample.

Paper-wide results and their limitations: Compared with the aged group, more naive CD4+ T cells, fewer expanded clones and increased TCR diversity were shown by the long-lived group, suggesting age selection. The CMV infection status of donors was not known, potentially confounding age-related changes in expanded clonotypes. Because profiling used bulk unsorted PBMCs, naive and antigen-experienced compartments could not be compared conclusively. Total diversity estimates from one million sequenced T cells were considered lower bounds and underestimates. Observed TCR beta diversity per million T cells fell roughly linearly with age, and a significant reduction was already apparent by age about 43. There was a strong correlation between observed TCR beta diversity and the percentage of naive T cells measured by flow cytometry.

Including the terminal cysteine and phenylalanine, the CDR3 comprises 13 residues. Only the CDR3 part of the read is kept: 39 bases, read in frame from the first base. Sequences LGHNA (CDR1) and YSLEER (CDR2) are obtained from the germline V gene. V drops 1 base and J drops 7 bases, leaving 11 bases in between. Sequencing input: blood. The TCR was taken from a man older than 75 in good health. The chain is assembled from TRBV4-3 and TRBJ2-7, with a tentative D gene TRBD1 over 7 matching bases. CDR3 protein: CASSQARGREQYF. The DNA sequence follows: TGCGCCAGCAGCCAAGCCAGGGGGAGGGAGCAGTACTTC.